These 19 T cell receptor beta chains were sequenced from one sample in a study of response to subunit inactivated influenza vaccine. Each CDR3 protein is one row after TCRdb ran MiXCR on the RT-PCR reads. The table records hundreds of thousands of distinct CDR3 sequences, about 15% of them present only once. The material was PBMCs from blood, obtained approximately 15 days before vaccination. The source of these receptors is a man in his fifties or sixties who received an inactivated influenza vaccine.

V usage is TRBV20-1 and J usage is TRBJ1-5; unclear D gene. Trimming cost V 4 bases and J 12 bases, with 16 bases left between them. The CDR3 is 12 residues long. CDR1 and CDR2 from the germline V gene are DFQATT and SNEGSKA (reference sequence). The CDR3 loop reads CSAIPAPGVQHF. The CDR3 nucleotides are TGCAGTGCTATCCCTGCGCCGGGAGTCCAGCATTTT.

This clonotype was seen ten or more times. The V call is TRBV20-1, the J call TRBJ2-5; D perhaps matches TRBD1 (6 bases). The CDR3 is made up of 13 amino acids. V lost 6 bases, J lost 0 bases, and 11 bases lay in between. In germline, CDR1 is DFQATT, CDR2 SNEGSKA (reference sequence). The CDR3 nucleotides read TGCAGTGCCAAACAGGGAAACCAAGAGACCCAGTACTTC. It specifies CSAKQGNQETQYF.

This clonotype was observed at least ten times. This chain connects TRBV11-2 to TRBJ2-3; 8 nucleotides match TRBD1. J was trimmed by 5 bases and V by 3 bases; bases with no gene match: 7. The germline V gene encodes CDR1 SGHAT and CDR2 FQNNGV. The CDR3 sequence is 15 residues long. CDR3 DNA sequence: TGTGCCAGCAGCTTCCCGGACAGGGTTGGAGATACGCAGTATTTT. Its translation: CASSFPDRVGDTQYF.

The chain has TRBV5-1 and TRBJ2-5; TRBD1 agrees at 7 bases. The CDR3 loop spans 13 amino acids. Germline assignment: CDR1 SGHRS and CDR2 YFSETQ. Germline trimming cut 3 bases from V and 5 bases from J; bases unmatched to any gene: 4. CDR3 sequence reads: CASSWGTEETQYF. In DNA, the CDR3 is TGCGCCAGCAGCTGGGGGACAGAGGAGACCCAGTACTTC.

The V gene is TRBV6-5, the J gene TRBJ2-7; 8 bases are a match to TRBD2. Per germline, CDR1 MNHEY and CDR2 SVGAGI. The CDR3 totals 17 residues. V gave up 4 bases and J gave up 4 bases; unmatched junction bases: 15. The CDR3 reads CASSLGHPASGPYEQYF. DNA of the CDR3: TGTGCCAGCAGTTTGGGACACCCCGCTAGCGGGCCTTACGAGCAGTACTTC.

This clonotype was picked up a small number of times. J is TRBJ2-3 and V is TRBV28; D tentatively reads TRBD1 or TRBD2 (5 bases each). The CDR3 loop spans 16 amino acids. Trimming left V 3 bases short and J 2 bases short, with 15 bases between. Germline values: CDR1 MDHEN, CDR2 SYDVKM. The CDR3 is CASSFIGAQLTDTQYF. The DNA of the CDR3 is TGTGCCAGCAGTTTTATCGGGGCTCAACTCACAGATACGCAGTATTTT.

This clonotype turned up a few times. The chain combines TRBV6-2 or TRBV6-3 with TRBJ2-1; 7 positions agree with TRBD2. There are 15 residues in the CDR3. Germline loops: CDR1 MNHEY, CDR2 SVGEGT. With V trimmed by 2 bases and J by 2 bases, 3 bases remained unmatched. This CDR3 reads CASSYLGGAYNEQFF. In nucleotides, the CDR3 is TGTGCCAGCAGTTACCTGGGGGGGGCCTACAATGAGCAGTTCTTC.

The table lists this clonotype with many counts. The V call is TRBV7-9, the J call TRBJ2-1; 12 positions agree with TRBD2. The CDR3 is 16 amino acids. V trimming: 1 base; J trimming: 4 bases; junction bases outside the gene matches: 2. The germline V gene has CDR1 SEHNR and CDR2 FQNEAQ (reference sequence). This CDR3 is CASSLGTSGGYNEQFF. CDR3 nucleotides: TGTGCCAGCAGCTTAGGTACTAGCGGGGGGTACAATGAGCAGTTCTTC.

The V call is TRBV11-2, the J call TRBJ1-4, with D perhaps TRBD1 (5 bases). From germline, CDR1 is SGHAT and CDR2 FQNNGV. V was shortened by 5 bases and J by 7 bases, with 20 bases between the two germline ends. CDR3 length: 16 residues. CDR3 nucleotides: TGTGCCAGCAGCCCGCGAACCGGGATTGGGGGTGAAAAACTGTTTTTT. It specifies CASSPRTGIGGEKLFF.

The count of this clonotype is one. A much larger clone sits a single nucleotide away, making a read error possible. CDR3 in DNA: TGCGCCAGCAGCTTACCCGGCCGGCGAATCTCCTACGAGCAGTACTTC. Amino acid sequence: CASSLPGRRISYEQYF. The chain uses TRBV5-1 and TRBJ2-7; unclear D gene. Germline CDR1 is SGHRS and CDR2 is YFSETQ. The CDR3 is 16 amino acids. V shed 2 bases and J shed 0 bases, with 15 bases lying between them.

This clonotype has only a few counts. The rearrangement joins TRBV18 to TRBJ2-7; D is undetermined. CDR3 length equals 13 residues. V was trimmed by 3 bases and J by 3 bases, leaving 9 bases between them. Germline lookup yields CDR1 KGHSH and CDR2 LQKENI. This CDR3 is CASSPSQVYEQYF. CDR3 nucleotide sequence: TGTGCCAGCTCACCGTCCCAAGTCTACGAGCAGTACTTC.

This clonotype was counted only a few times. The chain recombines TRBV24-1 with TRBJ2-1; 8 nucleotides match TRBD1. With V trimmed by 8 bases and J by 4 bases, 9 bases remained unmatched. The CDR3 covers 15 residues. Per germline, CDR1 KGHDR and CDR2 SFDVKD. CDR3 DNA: TGTGCCACCAATTGCTGGGACAGGCCTTACAATGAGCAGTTCTTC. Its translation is CATNCWDRPYNEQFF.

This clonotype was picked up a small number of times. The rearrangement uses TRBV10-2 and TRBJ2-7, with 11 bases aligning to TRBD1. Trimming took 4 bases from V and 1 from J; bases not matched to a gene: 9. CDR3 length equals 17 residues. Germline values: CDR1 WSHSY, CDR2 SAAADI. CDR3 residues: CASSVSRTGGRSYEQYF. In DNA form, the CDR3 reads TGCGCCAGCAGTGTTTCTCGGACAGGGGGCAGGTCCTACGAGCAGTACTTC.

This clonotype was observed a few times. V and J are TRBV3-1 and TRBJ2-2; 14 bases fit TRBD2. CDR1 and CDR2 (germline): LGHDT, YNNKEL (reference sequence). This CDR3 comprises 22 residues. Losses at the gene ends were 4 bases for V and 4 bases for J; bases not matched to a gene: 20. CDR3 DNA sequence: TGTGCCAGCAGCCTGAGCTTATTAACCGGGACTAGCGGGAGATACCCCACCGGGGAGCTGTTTTTT. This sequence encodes CASSLSLLTGTSGRYPTGELFF.

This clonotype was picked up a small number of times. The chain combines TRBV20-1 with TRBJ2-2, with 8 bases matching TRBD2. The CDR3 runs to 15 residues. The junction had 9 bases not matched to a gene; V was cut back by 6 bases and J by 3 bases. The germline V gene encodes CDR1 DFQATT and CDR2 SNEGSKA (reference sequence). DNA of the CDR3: TGCAGTGCGCCGATGGGCGGGGGGTACACCGGGGAGCTGTTTTTT. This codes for CSAPMGGGYTGELFF.

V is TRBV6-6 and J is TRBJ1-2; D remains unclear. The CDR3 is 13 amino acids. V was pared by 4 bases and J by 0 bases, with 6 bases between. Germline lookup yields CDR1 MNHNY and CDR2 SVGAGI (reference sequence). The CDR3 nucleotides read TGTGCCAGCAGTTTCATAACTAACTATGGCTACACCTTC. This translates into CASSFITNYGYTF.

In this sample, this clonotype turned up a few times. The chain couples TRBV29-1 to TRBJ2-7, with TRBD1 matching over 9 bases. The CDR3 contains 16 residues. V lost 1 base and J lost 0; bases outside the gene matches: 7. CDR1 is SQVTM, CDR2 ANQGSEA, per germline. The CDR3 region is CSVEGAKDRGSYEQYF. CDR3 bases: TGCAGCGTTGAAGGGGCTAAGGACAGGGGCTCCTACGAGCAGTACTTC.

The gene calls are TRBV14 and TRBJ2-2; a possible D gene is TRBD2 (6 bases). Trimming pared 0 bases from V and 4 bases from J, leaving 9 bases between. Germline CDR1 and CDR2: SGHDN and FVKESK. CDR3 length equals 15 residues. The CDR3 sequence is CASSQDRRGTGELFF. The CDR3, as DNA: TGTGCCAGCAGCCAAGATCGGCGGGGCACCGGGGAGCTGTTTTTT.

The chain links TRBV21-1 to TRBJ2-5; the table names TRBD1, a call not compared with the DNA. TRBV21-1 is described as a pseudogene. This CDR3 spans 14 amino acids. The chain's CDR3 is CASTSGSPGETQYF. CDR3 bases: TGTGCCAGCACCTCAGGGTCCCCGGGGGAGACCCAGTACTTC.